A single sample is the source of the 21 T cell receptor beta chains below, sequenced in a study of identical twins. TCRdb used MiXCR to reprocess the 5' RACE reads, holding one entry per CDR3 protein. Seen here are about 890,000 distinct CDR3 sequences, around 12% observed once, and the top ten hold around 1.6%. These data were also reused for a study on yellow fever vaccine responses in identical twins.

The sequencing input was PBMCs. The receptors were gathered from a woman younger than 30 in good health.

CDR3 in amino acids: CASGGGEAYEQYV. CDR3 nucleotides: TGTGCCAGCGGGGGTGGAGAGGCCTACGAGCAGTACGTC. V gene TRBV7-9 combines with J gene TRBJ2-7; TRBD1 or TRBD2 may be the D gene (5 bases each). The CDR3 length is 13 residues. Trimming cost V 8 bases and J 2 bases, with 13 bases left between them. In germline, CDR1 is SEHNR, CDR2 FQNEAQ (reference sequence).

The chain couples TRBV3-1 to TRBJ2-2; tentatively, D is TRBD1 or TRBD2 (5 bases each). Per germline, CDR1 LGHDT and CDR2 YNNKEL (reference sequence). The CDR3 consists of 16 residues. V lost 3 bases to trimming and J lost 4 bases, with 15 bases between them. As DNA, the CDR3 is TGTGCCAGCAGCCAGGACCCTCGGGGCACCACCGGGGAGCTGTTTTTT. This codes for CASSQDPRGTTGELFF.

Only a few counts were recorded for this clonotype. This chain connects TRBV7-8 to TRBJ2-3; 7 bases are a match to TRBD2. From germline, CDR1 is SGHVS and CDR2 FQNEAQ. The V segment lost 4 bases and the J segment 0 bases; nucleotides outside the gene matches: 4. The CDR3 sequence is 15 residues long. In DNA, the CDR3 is TGTGCCAGCAGCTCCCAGCGGGGAAGCACAGATACGCAGTATTTT. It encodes CASSSQRGSTDTQYF.

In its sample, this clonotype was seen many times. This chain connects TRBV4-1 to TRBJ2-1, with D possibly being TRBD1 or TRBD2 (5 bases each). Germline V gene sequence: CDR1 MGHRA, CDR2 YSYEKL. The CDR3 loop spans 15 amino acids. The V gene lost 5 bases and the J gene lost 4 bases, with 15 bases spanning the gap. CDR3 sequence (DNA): TGCGCCAGCAGCTCTGGGGACCAAAATTACAATGAGCAGTTCTTC. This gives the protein CASSSGDQNYNEQFF.

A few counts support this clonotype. CDR3 coding DNA: TGTGCCAGCAAACTGGCCGGGACTAGTGCGCGGGGCTACAATGAGCAGTTCTTC. Its translation is CASKLAGTSARGYNEQFF. This rearrangement joins TRBV12-3 or TRBV12-4 to TRBJ2-1, with 8 bases lining up with TRBD2. The CDR3 covers 18 residues. J gave up 3 bases and V 7 bases, and 17 bases lay outside the gene matches.

DNA of the CDR3: TGTGCCATCAGTGAGGTCCCAAACAGGGCCTCCTACGAGCAGTACTTC. Translated: CAISEVPNRASYEQYF. V gene TRBV10-3 combines with J gene TRBJ2-7, with D tentatively TRBD1 (6 bases). CDR1 and CDR2 (germline): ENHRY, SYGVKD. The V gene lost 2 bases and the J gene lost 0 bases, with 14 bases spanning the gap. This CDR3 has 16 amino acids.

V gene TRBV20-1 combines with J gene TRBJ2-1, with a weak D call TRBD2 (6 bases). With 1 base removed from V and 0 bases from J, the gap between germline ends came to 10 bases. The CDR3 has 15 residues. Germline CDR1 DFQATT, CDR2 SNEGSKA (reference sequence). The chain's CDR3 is CSARGTGDSYNEQFF. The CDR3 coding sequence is TGCAGTGCTAGAGGTACGGGGGACTCCTACAATGAGCAGTTCTTC.

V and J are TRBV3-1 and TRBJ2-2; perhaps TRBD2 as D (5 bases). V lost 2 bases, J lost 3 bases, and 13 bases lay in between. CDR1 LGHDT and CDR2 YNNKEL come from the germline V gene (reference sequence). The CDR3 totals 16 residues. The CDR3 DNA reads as TGTGCCAGCAGCCAAATCGCACGAGGGTACACCGGGGAGCTGTTTTTT. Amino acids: CASSQIARGYTGELFF.

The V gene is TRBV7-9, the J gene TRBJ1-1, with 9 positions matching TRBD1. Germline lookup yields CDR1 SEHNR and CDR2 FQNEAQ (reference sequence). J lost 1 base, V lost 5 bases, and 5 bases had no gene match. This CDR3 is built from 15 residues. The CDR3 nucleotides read TGTGCCAGCAGCCCACGACAGGGGGAGAACACTGAAGCTTTCTTT. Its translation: CASSPRQGENTEAFF.

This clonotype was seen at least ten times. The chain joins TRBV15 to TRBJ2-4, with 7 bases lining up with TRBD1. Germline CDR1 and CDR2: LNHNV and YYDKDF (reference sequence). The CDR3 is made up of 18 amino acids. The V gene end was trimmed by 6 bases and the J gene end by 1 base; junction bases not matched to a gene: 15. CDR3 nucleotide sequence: TGTGCCACCAGGGTCGGGACAGCGGAAAAAGGGGCCAAAAACATTCAGTACTTC. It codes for CATRVGTAEKGAKNIQYF.

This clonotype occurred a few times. For the CDR3, the DNA is TGTGCCAGCAGCGCAGGGGGGTATTATAGCAATCAGCCCCAGCATTTT. This encodes CASSAGGYYSNQPQHF. The chain joins TRBV7-9 to TRBJ1-5, with 7 bases fitting TRBD1. CDR3 length: 16 residues. J lost 0 bases, V lost 5 bases, and 7 bases had no gene match. From germline, CDR1 is SEHNR and CDR2 FQNEAQ (reference sequence).

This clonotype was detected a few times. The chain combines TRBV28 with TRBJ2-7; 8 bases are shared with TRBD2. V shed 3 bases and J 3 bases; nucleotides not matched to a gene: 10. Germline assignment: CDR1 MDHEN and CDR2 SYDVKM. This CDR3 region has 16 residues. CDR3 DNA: TGTGCCAGCAGTTTCTCCCGGACTAGCAGATACTACGAGCAGTACTTC. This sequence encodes CASSFSRTSRYYEQYF. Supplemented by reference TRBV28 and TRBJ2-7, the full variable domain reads DVKVTQSSRYLVKRTGEKVFLECVQDMDHENMFWYRQDPGLGLRLIYFSYDVKMKEKGDIPEGYSVSREKKERFSLILESASTNQTSMYLCASSFSRTSRYYEQYFGPGTRLTVT.

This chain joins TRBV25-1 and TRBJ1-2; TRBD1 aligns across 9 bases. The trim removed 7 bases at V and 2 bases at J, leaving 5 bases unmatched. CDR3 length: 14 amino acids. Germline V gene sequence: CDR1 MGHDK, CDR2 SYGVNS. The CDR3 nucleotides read TGTGCCAGCACGATGACAGGGGGGAACTATGGCTACACCTTC. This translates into CASTMTGGNYGYTF.

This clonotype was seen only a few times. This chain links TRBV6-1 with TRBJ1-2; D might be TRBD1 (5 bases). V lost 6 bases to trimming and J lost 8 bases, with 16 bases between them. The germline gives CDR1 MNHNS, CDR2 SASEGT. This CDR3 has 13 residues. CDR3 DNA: TGTGCCAGCAGCCATTCCATGACAGAAGGCTACACCTTC. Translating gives CASSHSMTEGYTF.

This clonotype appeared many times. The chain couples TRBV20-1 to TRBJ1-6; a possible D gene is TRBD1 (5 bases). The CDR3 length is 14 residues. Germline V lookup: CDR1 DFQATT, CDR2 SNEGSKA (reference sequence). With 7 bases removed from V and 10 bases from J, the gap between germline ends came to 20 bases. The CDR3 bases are TGCAGTGTTCCCGAGGAGGGGATTAGGTCACCCCTCCACTTT. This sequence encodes CSVPEEGIRSPLHF.

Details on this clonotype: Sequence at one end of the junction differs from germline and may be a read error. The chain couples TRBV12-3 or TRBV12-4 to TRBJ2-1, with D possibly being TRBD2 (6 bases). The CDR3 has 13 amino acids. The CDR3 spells CASSPQQTSFGIF. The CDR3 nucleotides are TGTGCCAGCAGTCCCCAGCAAACTAGCTTCGGAATCTTC.

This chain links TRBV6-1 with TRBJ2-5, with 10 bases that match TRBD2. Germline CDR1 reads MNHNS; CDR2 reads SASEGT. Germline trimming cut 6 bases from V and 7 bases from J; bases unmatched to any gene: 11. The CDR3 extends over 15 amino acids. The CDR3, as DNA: TGTGCCAGCAGCCACGCAACTAGCGGGGATGGGACCCAGTACTTC. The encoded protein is CASSHATSGDGTQYF.

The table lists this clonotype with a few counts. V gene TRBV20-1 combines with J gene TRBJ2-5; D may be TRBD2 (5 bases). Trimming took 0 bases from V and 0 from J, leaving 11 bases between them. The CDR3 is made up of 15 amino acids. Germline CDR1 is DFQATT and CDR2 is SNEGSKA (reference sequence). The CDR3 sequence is CSARDGQRYQETQYF. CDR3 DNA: TGCAGTGCTAGAGATGGGCAGCGGTACCAAGAGACCCAGTACTTC.

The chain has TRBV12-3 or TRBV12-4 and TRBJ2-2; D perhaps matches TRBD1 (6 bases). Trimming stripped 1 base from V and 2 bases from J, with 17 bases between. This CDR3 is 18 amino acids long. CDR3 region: CASSLGGSGHANTGELFF. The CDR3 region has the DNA TGTGCCAGCAGTTTAGGGGGTTCGGGACATGCAAACACCGGGGAGCTGTTTTTT.

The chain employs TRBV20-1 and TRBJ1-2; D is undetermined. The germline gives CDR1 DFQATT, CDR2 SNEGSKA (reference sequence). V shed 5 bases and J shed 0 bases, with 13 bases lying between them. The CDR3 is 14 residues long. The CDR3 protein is CSAEIDGANYGYTF. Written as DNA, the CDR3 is TGCAGTGCTGAAATTGACGGAGCTAACTATGGCTACACCTTC.

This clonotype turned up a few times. CDR3 nucleotide sequence: TGCAGCGTTGTAGGGGTCGGCTACAATGAGCAGTTCTTC. It encodes CSVVGVGYNEQFF. The chain combines TRBV29-1 with TRBJ2-1; TRBD1 might be the D (5 bases). This CDR3 is built from 13 residues. Germline assignment: CDR1 SQVTM and CDR2 ANQGSEA. V lost 4 bases and J 3 bases, leaving 10 bases between the germline ends.